These 3 T cell receptor beta chains share one sample of origin, sequenced in a study of cytomegalovirus exposure and HLA in healthy donors. PCR involved 60 Vbeta and 13 Jbeta primers. Generated by immunoSEQ multiplex PCR, the TCRdb table keeps only in-frame clones and is missing some. The table includes roughly 190,000 clones, roughly 9.5% detected once. The sample was PBMCs. All receptors come from a woman in her thirties in good health and CMV-seropositive.

The V gene is TRBV23-1, the J gene TRBJ1-3; tentative D call: TRBD1 (5 bases). TRBV23-1 is labeled an ORF, and its function is uncertain. The germline V and J ends were trimmed by 0 bases and 0 bases, with 15 bases remaining between them. This CDR3 is built from 18 residues. The CDR3 protein is CASSQSGREVISGNTIYF. The CDR3 region has the DNA TGCGCCAGCAGTCAATCGGGCAGGGAGGTCATCTCTGGAAACACCATATATTTT.

This clone was seen more than once but under ten times. This chain uses TRBV10-2 with TRBJ2-7; possible D gene TRBD2, 5 bases. The CDR3 is 15 residues long. Between the trimmed V and J ends, which lost 5 bases and 5 bases, there was a span of 19 bases. The germline V gene has CDR1 WSHSY and CDR2 SAAADI. The CDR3 DNA is TGCGCCAGCAGTCCTCCGGGGTGGCGGTCAAACGAGCAGTACTTC. Residues: CASSPPGWRSNEQYF.

This rearrangement joins TRBV11-2 to TRBJ2-3, with D possibly being TRBD2 (7 bases). The germline CDR1 and CDR2 sequences are SGHAT and FQNNGV. Trimming cost V 6 bases and J 4 bases, with 17 bases left between them. This CDR3 spans 15 amino acids. For the CDR3, the DNA is TGTGCCAGCAGTCAAGTCGGGGGGCAGGCAGATACGCAGTATTTT. Translating gives CASSQVGGQADTQYF.